These 5 T cell receptor beta chains were sequenced from one sample in a study of blood T cell repertoires in COVID-19 (dated by TCRdb to the early 2020s). Libraries were constructed by the immunoSEQ multiplex PCR assay. TCRdb re-hosts the immuneACCESS table, in-frame sequences only. Its copies lack some clones; in the studies checked, an unresolved V gene accounts for under half of them, and the cause for the rest is not known. The sample profile shows some 300,000 clones; approximately 90% of them were found once. 3.5% to 4.5% of the sample is held by the ten biggest clonotypes. The sample consisted of PBMCs or T cells enriched from blood (not recorded which). The receptors were gathered from a man aged 25 to 40 who had recovered from COVID-19.

This clone was observed a few times. This rearrangement joins TRBV4-1 to TRBJ2-2; TRBD1 is a possible D gene (6 bases). Per germline, CDR1 MGHRA and CDR2 YSYEKL. The CDR3 runs to 18 residues. V shed 4 bases and J shed 1 base, with 19 bases lying between them. The DNA for the CDR3 is TGCGCCAGCAGCCGGACAGAGAGGGTAGCAGGGAACACCGGGGAGCTGTTTTTT. Protein: CASSRTERVAGNTGELFF.

The chain couples TRBV5-1 to TRBJ2-1; D perhaps matches TRBD1 (6 bases). The CDR3 length is 15 residues. The germline V gene has CDR1 SGHRS and CDR2 YFSETQ. The ends were cut back, 0 bases at V and 2 bases at J, with 9 bases in the middle. The CDR3 loop is CASSLGRGTYNEQFF. The CDR3 DNA reads TGCGCCAGCAGCTTGGGCAGGGGCACCTACAATGAGCAGTTCTTC.

The rearrangement links TRBV27 to TRBJ2-1; 8 bases align to TRBD2. Germline CDR1 reads MNHEY; CDR2 reads SMNVEV (reference sequence). V was pared by 6 bases and J by 3 bases, with 7 bases of the junction left unmatched. The CDR3 length is 15 residues. This chain's CDR3 is CASRGLGNGYNEQFF. The CDR3 bases are TGTGCCAGCAGGGGACTAGGAAACGGCTACAATGAGCAGTTCTTC.

The genes are TRBV7-8 and TRBJ2-6, with 7 bases identical to TRBD1. The CDR3 has 18 residues. The germline V gene encodes CDR1 SGHVS and CDR2 FQNEAQ. With V trimmed by 1 base and J by 0 bases, 6 bases remained unmatched. Here the CDR3 DNA reads TGTGCCAGCAGCTTAGTGAGGGGGCAGAGCTCTGGGGCCAACGTCCTGACTTTC. Translating gives CASSLVRGQSSGANVLTF.

J is TRBJ1-4 and V is TRBV12-3 or TRBV12-4; possibly TRBD1 for D (6 bases). This CDR3 is 13 amino acids long. V lost 10 bases and J 3 bases, leaving 12 bases between the germline ends. The chain's CDR3 is CATQTGPNEKLFF. The CDR3 coding sequence is TGTGCCACCCAGACAGGTCCTAATGAAAAACTGTTTTTT.